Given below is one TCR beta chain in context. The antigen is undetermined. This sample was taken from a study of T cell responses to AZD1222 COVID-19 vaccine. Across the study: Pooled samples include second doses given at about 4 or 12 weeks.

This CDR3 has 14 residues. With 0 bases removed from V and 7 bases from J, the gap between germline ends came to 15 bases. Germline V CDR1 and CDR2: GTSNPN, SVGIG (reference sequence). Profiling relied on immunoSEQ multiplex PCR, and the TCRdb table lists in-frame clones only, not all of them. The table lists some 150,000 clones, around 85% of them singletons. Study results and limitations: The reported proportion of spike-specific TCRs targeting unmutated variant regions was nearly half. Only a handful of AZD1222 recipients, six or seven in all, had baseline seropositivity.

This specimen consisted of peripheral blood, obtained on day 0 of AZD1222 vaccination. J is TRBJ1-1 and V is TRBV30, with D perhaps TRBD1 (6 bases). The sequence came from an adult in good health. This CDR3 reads CAWSVGVGAGEAFF. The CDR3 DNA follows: TGTGCCTGGAGTGTAGGCGTGGGGGCGGGTGAAGCTTTCTTT.